This T cell receptor (beta chain) was captured in a study of identical twins. Through template switching, a universal primer site was introduced, and the cDNA contained unique molecular identifiers. TCRdb independently ran MiXCR on the 5' RACE reads; one entry per CDR3 protein. The sample includes about 570,000 distinct CDR3 sequences, 7.5% to 10% seen only once; the top ten take roughly 3.2%. General observations from the study: Beta out-of-frame twin sharing showed a weaker excess.

This clonotype was counted once. What it binds is not known. These records were also assigned to another study, of yellow fever vaccine responses in identical twins.

This clonotype originated in a woman aged 18-29 years in good health. The source material was PBMCs.

The CDR3 sequence is CAMGPGLPFYEQYF. The CDR3 DNA sequence: TGTGCCATGGGCCCCGGGCTACCTTTCTACGAGCAGTACTTC. The chain carries TRBV5-6 and TRBJ2-7; no clear D. Deletions cut 9 bases from V and 3 bases from J, with 19 bases between. There are 14 residues in the CDR3. Germline V gene data show CDR1 as SGHDT and CDR2 as YYEEEE.